These 32 T cell receptor beta chains originate from one sample sequenced in a study of T cell responses to AZD1222 COVID-19 vaccine. Repertoires were generated with immunoSEQ multiplex PCR, while TCRdb's copy carries only in-frame clones and drops some. The sample carries over 150,000 clones, 87% recorded once. The specimen comprised peripheral blood, sampled 28 days after the second AZD1222 dose. These receptors all come from an adult who received the AZD1222 COVID-19 vaccine.

The V call is TRBV2, the J call TRBJ2-5; TRBD1 agrees at 9 bases. Germline V gene data show CDR1 as SNHLY and CDR2 as FYNNEI. The CDR3 totals 14 residues. Losses at the gene ends were 6 bases for V and 5 bases for J; bases not matched to a gene: 7. The CDR3 region is CASSADRGQETQYF. The DNA of the CDR3 is TGTGCCAGCAGCGCGGACAGGGGACAGGAGACCCAGTACTTC.

The CDR3 region has the DNA TGTGCCAGCAGTAGTAATTCACCCCTCCACTTT. It encodes CASSSNSPLHF. This rearrangement joins TRBV12-3 or TRBV12-4 to TRBJ1-6; D ambiguous. V gave up 5 bases and J gave up 6 bases, with 2 bases separating them. The length of the CDR3 is 11 residues.

The chain uses TRBV18 and TRBJ2-7, with D possibly TRBD1 on 6 matching bases. The germline V gene encodes CDR1 KGHSH and CDR2 LQKENI. The V end lost 0 bases, the J end lost 1 base, and 13 bases lay between the germline ends. This CDR3 has 16 residues. CDR3 in DNA: TGTGCCAGCTCACCACCGCAGGGGTGGCCTTCCTACGAGCAGTACTTC. Translation gives CASSPPQGWPSYEQYF.

This sequence joins TRBV7-2 and TRBJ2-3; no definite D call. Germline CDR1 and CDR2: SGHTA and FQGNSA. Between the trimmed V and J ends, which lost 0 bases and 0 bases, there was a span of 4 bases. The CDR3 totals 14 residues. Here the CDR3 reads CASSLAGSTDTQYF. The CDR3 region has the DNA TGTGCCAGCAGCTTAGCGGGTAGCACAGATACGCAGTATTTT.

This clone was observed a few times. The gene calls are TRBV6-2 or TRBV6-3 and TRBJ1-1, with D hard to call. The length of the CDR3 is 11 residues. From germline, CDR1 is MNHEY and CDR2 SVGEGT. V dropped 5 bases and J dropped 8 bases, with 9 bases sitting between them. As DNA, the CDR3 is TGTGCCAGCAGTAAGCCGGCAGAAGCTTTCTTT. Its protein product is CASSKPAEAFF.

This chain joins TRBV6-6 and TRBJ2-2; D might be TRBD2 (5 bases). CDR3 length: 14 amino acids. V lost 8 bases and J 8 bases, leaving 18 bases between the germline ends. From germline, CDR1 is MNHNY and CDR2 SVGAGI (reference sequence). The chain's CDR3 is CASHGPGIRGELFF. As DNA, the CDR3 is TGTGCCAGCCATGGTCCCGGGATACGGGGGGAGCTGTTTTTT.

The chain links TRBV6-2 or TRBV6-3 to TRBJ1-6; TRBD1 agrees at 7 bases. The CDR3 has 15 amino acids. Trimming took 6 bases from V and 11 from J; bases not matched to a gene: 13. The germline CDR1 and CDR2 sequences are MNHEY and SVGEGT. The CDR3 spells CASSTNDRDEPPLHF. CDR3 nucleotides: TGTGCCAGCAGCACCAACGACAGGGATGAGCCACCCCTCCACTTT.

This clone was counted once. The chain couples TRBV14 to TRBJ1-2, with 12 bases identical to TRBD1. The germline V gene has CDR1 SGHDN and CDR2 FVKESK. J lost 4 bases, V lost 4 bases, and 4 bases had no gene match. The CDR3 has 15 residues. This CDR3 is CASSRDRGLVYGYTF. In DNA, the CDR3 is TGTGCCAGCAGCCGGGACAGGGGGCTAGTCTATGGCTACACCTTC.

This clone was recorded once. This chain links TRBV7-9 with TRBJ1-6, with TRBD1 as a possible D gene (6 bases). Trimming cost V 5 bases and J 10 bases, with 15 bases left between them. Germline-derived CDR1 and CDR2 are SEHNR and FQNEAQ (reference sequence). The CDR3 length is 14 residues. CDR3 in amino acids: CASSTGRAPSPLHF. In nucleotides, the CDR3 is TGTGCCAGCAGCACAGGGAGAGCCCCCTCACCCCTCCACTTT.

The J gene is TRBJ2-2, the V gene TRBV13, with D tentatively TRBD1 or TRBD2 (5 bases each). Per germline, CDR1 PRHDT and CDR2 FYEKMQ (reference sequence). Trimming cost V 3 bases and J 7 bases, with 15 bases left between them. The length of the CDR3 is 15 residues. The CDR3 region has the DNA TGTGCCAGCAGCTTGGGGGAAGGCAGAAACGGGGAGCTGTTTTTT. Amino acids: CASSLGEGRNGELFF.

The gene calls are TRBV11-2 and TRBJ1-2; maybe TRBD1 (6 bases). The CDR3 runs to 11 residues. Looked up from germline, CDR1 is SGHAT and CDR2 is FQNNGV. V lost 4 bases and J lost 8, with 8 bases in between. The CDR3 DNA follows: TGTGCCAGCAGCTCGAGGGGGGGCTACACCTTC. Translated: CASSSRGGYTF.

This chain connects TRBV10-1 to TRBJ2-3, with 7 bases that match TRBD1. The CDR3 has 14 amino acids. V shed 6 bases, J shed 4 bases, and the junction held 7 bases outside the gene matches. Germline V lookup: CDR1 WNHNN, CDR2 SYGVQD (reference sequence). CDR3 residues: CASSKRQGADTQYF. In DNA form, the CDR3 reads TGCGCCAGCAGCAAGAGACAGGGCGCAGATACGCAGTATTTT.

This clone was recorded once. The CDR3 DNA reads TGCGCCAGCAGCCAAGCCCCTGAGGCAGGTGACTATGGCTACACCTTC. The encoded protein is CASSQAPEAGDYGYTF. This chain connects TRBV4-3 to TRBJ1-2; D remains ambiguous. Germline CDR1 reads LGHNA; CDR2 reads YSLEER. Between the trimmed V and J ends, which lost 1 base and 3 bases, there was a span of 15 bases. The CDR3 runs to 16 residues.

This clone was picked up one time. This sequence joins TRBV12-3 or TRBV12-4 and TRBJ2-5; D is undetermined. Trimming pared 1 base from V and 2 bases from J, leaving 5 bases between. CDR3 length: 13 amino acids. The CDR3 DNA follows: TGTGCCAGCAGTTTAGTGTATCAAGAGACCCAGTACTTC. This translates into CASSLVYQETQYF.

This clone was seen once. The chain joins TRBV7-9 to TRBJ2-3; D remains ambiguous. The V gene's germline CDR1 is SEHNR and CDR2 FQNEAQ (reference sequence). The CDR3 spans 12 residues. The V gene lost 3 bases and the J gene lost 5 bases, with 6 bases spanning the gap. The CDR3 sequence is CASSFPGDTQYF. The DNA of the CDR3 is TGTGCCAGCAGCTTCCCCGGAGATACGCAGTATTTT.

The CDR3: CASSLAISHGPPSGANVLTF. The CDR3 DNA is TGTGCCAGCAGCTTAGCGATTTCTCACGGTCCGCCCTCTGGGGCCAACGTCCTGACTTTC. The gene calls are TRBV7-8 and TRBJ2-6; D ambiguous. There are 20 residues in the CDR3. Germline CDR1 and CDR2: SGHVS and FQNEAQ. The germline V and J ends were trimmed by 0 bases and 0 bases, with 18 bases remaining between them.

The J gene is TRBJ2-5, the V gene TRBV2; no firm D call. Germline loops: CDR1 SNHLY, CDR2 FYNNEI. This CDR3 contains 14 residues. The V end was cut by 2 bases, the J end by 0 bases, with 7 bases between. CDR3 sequence: CASSESNNQETQYF. CDR3 nucleotide sequence: TGTGCCAGCAGTGAAAGCAACAACCAAGAGACCCAGTACTTC.

The CDR3 is CASSLAWNYGYTF. The CDR3 bases are TGTGCCAGCAGCTTAGCCTGGAACTATGGCTACACCTTC. This rearrangement joins TRBV7-8 to TRBJ1-2, with no clear D. V dropped 0 bases and J dropped 2 bases, with 4 bases sitting between them. The CDR3 has 13 amino acids. CDR1 and CDR2 (germline): SGHVS, FQNEAQ. Filled out from reference TRBV7-8 and TRBJ1-2, the complete variable domain reads GAGVSQSPRYKVAKRGQDVALRCDPISGHVSLFWYQQALGQGPEFLTYFQNEAQLDKSGLPSDRFFAERPEGSVSTLKIQRTQQEDSAVYLCASSLAWNYGYTFGSGTRLTVV.

This clone has just one count. V gene TRBV2 combines with J gene TRBJ1-3, with TRBD1 as a possible D gene (5 bases). Germline-derived CDR1 and CDR2 are SNHLY and FYNNEI. V was clipped by 4 bases and J by 6 bases, with 19 bases between them. CDR3 length: 16 amino acids. The CDR3 here is CASSGGYLRFENTIYF. The DNA of the CDR3 is TGTGCCAGCAGTGGGGGGTATCTGCGTTTTGAAAACACCATATATTTT.

The chain combines TRBV7-8 with TRBJ2-3; 7 bases align to TRBD2. Per germline, CDR1 SGHVS and CDR2 FQNEAQ. J gave up 0 bases and V 6 bases, and 6 bases lay outside the gene matches. The CDR3 runs 15 residues. Written as DNA, the CDR3 is TGTGCCAGCAGTTTTAGCGGGTCCAGCACAGATACGCAGTATTTT. It encodes CASSFSGSSTDTQYF.

This chain joins TRBV7-9 and TRBJ1-2, with D tentatively TRBD1 (5 bases). The CDR3 has 16 amino acids. The V gene's germline CDR1 is SEHNR and CDR2 FQNEAQ (reference sequence). With 1 base removed from V and 5 bases from J, the gap between germline ends came to 17 bases. The CDR3: CASSLGGRGLGYGYTF. DNA of the CDR3: TGTGCCAGCAGCTTAGGCGGGAGGGGTCTTGGGTATGGCTACACCTTC.

V is TRBV7-7 and J is TRBJ2-1; TRBD1 aligns across 10 bases. CDR3 size: 16 residues. V lost 1 base to trimming and J lost 8 bases; unmatched junction nucleotides: 8. CDR1 SSHAT and CDR2 FNYEAQ come from the germline V gene (reference sequence). The CDR3 region has the DNA TGTGCCAGCAGCTTAGGCGGGACAGGGGCCTTGGATGAGCAGTTCTTC. Translating it yields CASSLGGTGALDEQFF.

J is TRBJ1-6 and V is TRBV6-5; 9 nucleotides align to TRBD1. Germline lookup yields CDR1 MNHEY and CDR2 SVGAGI. V lost 5 bases and J lost 7; bases outside the gene matches: 6. The CDR3 totals 15 residues. The CDR3 DNA follows: TGTGCCAGCAGTCCTGGGGACAGGGAAAATTCACCCCTCCACTTT. It yields the protein CASSPGDRENSPLHF.

This clone is medium-sized. The chain employs TRBV2 and TRBJ1-2; tentative D call: TRBD1 (6 bases). In germline, CDR1 is SNHLY, CDR2 FYNNEI. Trimming stripped 6 bases from V and 2 bases from J, with 16 bases between. The CDR3 is 15 residues long. This CDR3 is CASRKNREANYGYTF. As DNA, the CDR3 is TGTGCCAGCAGGAAGAACAGGGAAGCGAACTATGGCTACACCTTC. The full variable domain, rest sourced from reference TRBV2 and TRBJ1-2, is EPEVTQTPSHQVTQMGQEVILRCVPISNHLYFYWYRQILGQKVEFLVSFYNNEISEKSEIFDDQFSVERPDGSNFTLKIRSTKLEDSAMYFCASRKNREANYGYTFGSGTRLTVV.

CDR3: CASSYSSSGELFF. Written as DNA, the CDR3 is TGTGCCAGCAGTTACTCTTCCAGCGGGGAGCTGTTTTTT. The chain employs TRBV6-5 and TRBJ2-2; D not resolved. Germline V gene data show CDR1 as MNHEY and CDR2 as SVGAGI. CDR3 length: 13 amino acids. Trimming took off 0 bases at V and 7 bases at J, with 6 bases between the two ends.

This sequence joins TRBV7-8 and TRBJ1-1, with unresolved D. V lost 4 bases, J lost 0 bases, and 12 bases lay in between. Germline CDR1 is SGHVS and CDR2 is FQNEAQ. The CDR3 contains 15 residues. The CDR3 protein is CASSSPDRVNTEAFF. DNA for the CDR3: TGTGCCAGCAGCTCTCCGGATAGAGTGAACACTGAAGCTTTCTTT.

The chain links TRBV6-4 to TRBJ1-2, with 9 bases aligning to TRBD1. The length of the CDR3 is 14 residues. With V trimmed by 9 bases and J by 4 bases, 9 bases remained unmatched. Per the germline V gene, CDR1 is MRHNA and CDR2 is SNTAGT. The DNA of the CDR3 is TGTGCCAGTAGACCGGGACAGGGATCCTATGGCTACACCTTC. Translating gives CASRPGQGSYGYTF.

The CDR3 DNA is TGCGCCAGCAGCCATGGGGTTCTAGGACTAGCGGGGAATGAGCAGTTCTTC. This gives the protein CASSHGVLGLAGNEQFF. This chain uses TRBV4-3 with TRBJ2-1, with 12 bases fitting TRBD2. The CDR3 covers 17 residues. The V gene end was trimmed by 3 bases and the J gene end by 7 bases; junction bases not matched to a gene: 10. The germline CDR1 and CDR2 sequences are LGHNA and YSLEER.

The gene calls are TRBV11-2 and TRBJ2-5, with 7 bases identical to TRBD2. The junction had 11 bases not matched to a gene; V was cut back by 5 bases and J by 2 bases. Germline V gives CDR1 SGHAT, CDR2 FQNNGV. This CDR3 region has 16 residues. The CDR3 here is CASSPGDLAEQETQYF. CDR3 bases: TGTGCCAGCAGCCCCGGGGACCTAGCGGAACAAGAGACCCAGTACTTC.

The sample holds a few counts of this clone. The rearrangement uses TRBV3-1 (or the pseudogene TRBV3-2) and TRBJ2-2, with 13 bases identical to TRBD2. Germline CDR1 is LGHDT and CDR2 is YNNKEL (reference sequence). The CDR3 runs 17 residues. Unmatched junction bases numbered 3, after V lost 4 bases and J lost 1 base. The CDR3 DNA is TGTGCCAGCAGCCTTACTAGCGGGGGGGTGAACACCGGGGAGCTGTTTTTT. Translation gives CASSLTSGGVNTGELFF.

The chain has TRBV9 and TRBJ2-5; weak D call: TRBD2 (6 bases). The V end was cut by 0 bases, the J end by 1 base, with 16 bases between. Germline values: CDR1 SGDLS, CDR2 YYNGEE. The CDR3 is 17 amino acids. CDR3 nucleotide sequence: TGTGCCAGCAGCGTAGCTCCCCATGGGGGGACCCAAGAGACCCAGTACTTC. Amino acids: CASSVAPHGGTQETQYF.

The chain is built from TRBV4-2 and TRBJ2-3; D might be TRBD1 or TRBD2, each matching 5 bases. Trimming took off 4 bases at V and 2 bases at J, with 19 bases between the two ends. The CDR3 runs 17 residues. The germline CDR1 and CDR2 sequences are LGHNA and YNFKEQ. This CDR3 is CASSPPGVGTTTDTQYF. Written as DNA, the CDR3 is TGTGCCAGCAGCCCTCCTGGGGTCGGGACCACCACAGATACGCAGTATTTT.